Each of the 2 T cell receptor beta chains below was sequenced from the same sample in a study of shared clonotypes between healthy human individuals. The table came from immunoSEQ multiplex PCR; TCRdb's copy has only in-frame clones and leaves some out. This sample has 2 million to 2.5 million clones; 85% to 95% occur once, and the top ten carry roughly 0.34%. Sample: naive CD4+ T cells from PBMCs. Subset specified: CD45RA+ positively selected. The source is a man aged 18 to 29 in good health. Some clones in this sample may be carry-over from other donors' samples.

The chain combines TRBV7-9 with TRBJ2-2; no clear D. The V gene's germline CDR1 is SEHNR and CDR2 FQNEAQ (reference sequence). Trimming took 7 bases from V and 6 from J, leaving 15 bases between them. This CDR3 is 14 amino acids long. The CDR3 spells CASILASDSGELFF. CDR3 sequence (DNA): TGTGCCAGCATATTGGCAAGCGATTCCGGGGAGCTGTTTTTT.

V gene TRBV9 combines with J gene TRBJ2-1, with 10 bases fitting TRBD2. CDR3 length: 17 amino acids. Unmatched junction bases numbered 10, after V lost 2 bases and J lost 5 bases. The germline CDR1 and CDR2 sequences are SGDLS and YYNGEE. The CDR3 loop is CASSVSILAGGDNEQFF. CDR3 nucleotide sequence: TGTGCCAGCAGCGTCTCAATCTTAGCGGGAGGTGACAATGAGCAGTTCTTC.